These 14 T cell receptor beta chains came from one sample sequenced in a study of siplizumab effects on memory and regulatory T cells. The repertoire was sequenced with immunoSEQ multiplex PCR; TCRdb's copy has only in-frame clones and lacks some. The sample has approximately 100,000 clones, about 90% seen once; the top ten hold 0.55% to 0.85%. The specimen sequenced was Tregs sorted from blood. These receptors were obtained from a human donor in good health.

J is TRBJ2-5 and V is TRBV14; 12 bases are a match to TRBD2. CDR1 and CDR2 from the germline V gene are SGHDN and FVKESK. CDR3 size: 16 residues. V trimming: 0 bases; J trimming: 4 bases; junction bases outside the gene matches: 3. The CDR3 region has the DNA TGTGCCAGCAGCCAAGAGGCTAGCGGGAGGGCAGAGACCCAGTACTTC. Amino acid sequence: CASSQEASGRAETQYF.

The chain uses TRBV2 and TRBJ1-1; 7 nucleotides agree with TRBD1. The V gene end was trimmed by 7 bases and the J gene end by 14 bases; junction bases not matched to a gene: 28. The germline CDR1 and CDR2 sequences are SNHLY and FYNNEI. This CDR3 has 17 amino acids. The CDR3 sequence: CASILRDSSTSYRKHFF. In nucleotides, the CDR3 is TGTGCCAGCATTCTTCGGGACAGCAGCACTTCATACCGAAAGCACTTCTTT.

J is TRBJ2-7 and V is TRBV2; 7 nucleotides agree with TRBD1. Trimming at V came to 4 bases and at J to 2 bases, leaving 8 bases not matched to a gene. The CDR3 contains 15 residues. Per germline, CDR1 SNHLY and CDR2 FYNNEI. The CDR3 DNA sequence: TGTGCCAGCAGTGTTAGGGGGCTCGACCCCTACGAGCAGTACTTC. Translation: CASSVRGLDPYEQYF.

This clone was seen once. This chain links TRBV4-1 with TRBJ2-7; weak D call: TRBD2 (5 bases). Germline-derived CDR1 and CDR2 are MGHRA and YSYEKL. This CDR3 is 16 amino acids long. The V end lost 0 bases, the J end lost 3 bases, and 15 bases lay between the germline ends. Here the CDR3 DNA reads TGCGCCAGCAGCCAAGAACGGCGGGCAGCTAGCTACGAGCAGTACTTC. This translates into CASSQERRAASYEQYF.

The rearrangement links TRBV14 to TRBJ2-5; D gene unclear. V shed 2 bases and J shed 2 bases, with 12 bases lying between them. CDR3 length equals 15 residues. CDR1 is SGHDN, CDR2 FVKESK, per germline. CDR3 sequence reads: CASSQIGWQQETQYF. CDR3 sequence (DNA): TGTGCCAGCAGCCAAATAGGTTGGCAGCAAGAGACCCAGTACTTC.

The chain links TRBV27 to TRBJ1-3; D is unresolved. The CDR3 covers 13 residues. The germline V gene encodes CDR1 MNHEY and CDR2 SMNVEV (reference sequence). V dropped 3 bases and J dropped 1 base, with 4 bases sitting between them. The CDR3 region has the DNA TGTGCCAGCAGTTTTGCATCTGGAAACACCATATATTTT. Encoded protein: CASSFASGNTIYF.

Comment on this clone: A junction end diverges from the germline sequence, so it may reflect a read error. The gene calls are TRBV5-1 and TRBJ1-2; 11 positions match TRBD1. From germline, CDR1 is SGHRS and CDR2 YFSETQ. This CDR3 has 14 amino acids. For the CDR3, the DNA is TGCGCCAGCAGATTGGGACAGGGGGGAGACGGCTACACCTTC. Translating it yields CASRLGQGGDGYTF.

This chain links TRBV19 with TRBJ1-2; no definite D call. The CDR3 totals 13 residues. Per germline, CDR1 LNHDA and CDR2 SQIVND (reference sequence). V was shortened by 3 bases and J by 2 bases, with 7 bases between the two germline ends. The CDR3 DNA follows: TGTGCCAGTAGTATCCGGGGAAACTATGGCTACACCTTC. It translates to CASSIRGNYGYTF.

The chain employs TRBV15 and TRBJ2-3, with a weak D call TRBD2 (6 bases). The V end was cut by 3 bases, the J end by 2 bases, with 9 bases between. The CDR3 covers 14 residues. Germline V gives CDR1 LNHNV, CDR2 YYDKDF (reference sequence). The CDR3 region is CATSRGGYTDTQYF. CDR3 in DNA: TGTGCCACCAGCAGGGGGGGATACACAGATACGCAGTATTTT.

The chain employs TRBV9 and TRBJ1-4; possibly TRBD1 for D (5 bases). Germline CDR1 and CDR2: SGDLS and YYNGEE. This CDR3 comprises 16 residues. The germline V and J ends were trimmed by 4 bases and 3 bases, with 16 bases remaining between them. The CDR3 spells CASSPRERQSNEKLFF. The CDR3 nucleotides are TGTGCCAGCAGCCCTCGCGAGAGACAGTCTAATGAAAAACTGTTTTTT. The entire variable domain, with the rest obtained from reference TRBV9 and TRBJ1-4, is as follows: DSGVTQTPKHLITATGQRVTLRCSPRSGDLSVYWYQQSLDQGLQFLIQYYNGEERAKGNILERFSAQQFPDLHSELNLSSLELGDSALYFCASSPRERQSNEKLFFGSGTQLSVL.

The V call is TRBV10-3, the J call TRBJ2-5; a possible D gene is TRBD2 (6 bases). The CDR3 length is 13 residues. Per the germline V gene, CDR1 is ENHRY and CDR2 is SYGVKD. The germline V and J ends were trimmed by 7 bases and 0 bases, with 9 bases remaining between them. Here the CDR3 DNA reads TGTGCCATCAAGGAGGGGTACCAAGAGACCCAGTACTTC. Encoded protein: CAIKEGYQETQYF.

CDR3 sequence reads: CASSEPGLAHIPISYEQYF. The DNA for the CDR3 is TGTGCCAGCAGTGAACCGGGGCTAGCGCACATACCAATCTCCTACGAGCAGTACTTC. J is TRBJ2-7 and V is TRBV6-1; maybe TRBD2 (6 bases). V lost 2 bases, J lost 0 bases, and 23 bases lay in between. Germline V CDR1 and CDR2: MNHNS, SASEGT. This CDR3 is 19 amino acids long.

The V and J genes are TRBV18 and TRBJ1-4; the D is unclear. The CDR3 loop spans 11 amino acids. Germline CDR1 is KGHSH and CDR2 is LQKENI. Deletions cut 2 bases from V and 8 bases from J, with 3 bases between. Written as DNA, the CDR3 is TGTGCCAGCTCACCAGGCGAAAAACTGTTTTTT. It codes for CASSPGEKLFF. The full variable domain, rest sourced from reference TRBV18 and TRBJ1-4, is NAGVMQNPRHLVRRRGQEARLRCSPMKGHSHVYWYRQLPEEGLKFMVYLQKENIIDESGMPKERFSAEFPKEGPSILRIQQVVRGDSAAYFCASSPGEKLFFGSGTQLSVL.

CDR3 sequence reads: CASSPGGTVNYEQYF. DNA for the CDR3: TGCGCCAGCAGCCCCGGAGGGACAGTTAACTACGAGCAGTACTTC. This sequence joins TRBV5-1 and TRBJ2-5, with D possibly TRBD1 on 7 matching bases. The J call may be wrong; the DNA end is better matched by TRBJ2-7. CDR3 length: 15 residues. CDR1 SGHRS and CDR2 YFSETQ come from the germline V gene.